This entry describes one T cell receptor (beta chain). Profiling relied on immunoSEQ multiplex PCR, and the TCRdb table lists in-frame clones only, not all of them. The data show 1 million to 1.3 million clones, around 82% seen once. The record originates from a study of shared clonotypes between healthy human individuals. The CDR3 is made up of 17 amino acids. Germline CDR1 reads SGHTA; CDR2 reads FQGNSA. The V gene lost 1 base and the J gene lost 0 bases, with 13 bases spanning the gap. Sequencing used memory CD4+ T cells from PBMCs. The subset is: CD45RA-negative fraction. The chain joins TRBV7-2 to TRBJ1-3; D call uncertain. The clonotype was recovered from a man younger than 35 in good health. Some clones in this sample may be carry-over from other donors' samples. CDR3 region: CASSLEFTATSGNTIYF. As DNA, the CDR3 is TGTGCCAGCAGCTTAGAATTTACGGCCACCTCTGGAAACACCATATATTTT.